A selection of T cell receptor beta chains follows, all from one sample in a study of T cell repertoires in cytomegalovirus infection. TCRdb reprocessed the reads with MiXCR, giving one entry per CDR3 protein. Of approximately 190,000 distinct CDR3 sequences listed, over 25% were seen once; the top ten hold 30% to 35%. The source material was PBMCs. Every receptor here comes from a human donor in good health (CMV status not recorded). Some clones in this sample may be carry-over from other donors' samples. The CDR3 runs from the conserved cysteine through the conserved F or W. A D gene is named only where the DNA matches it firmly. Size tells how often a clone was seen (once, few, many) or the class of an expanded clone, and some rows leave it out.

j_gene,v_gene,d_gene,abundance,CDR3nt,CDR3aa
TRBJ1-3,TRBV7-2,-,few,TGTGCCAGCAGCTTACAGGGTCTAACTGGAAACACCATATATTTT,CASSLQGLTGNTIYF
TRBJ1-5,TRBV2,-,few,TGTGCCAGCAATGCAGGGGCGAATCAGCCCCAGCATTTT,CASNAGANQPQHF
TRBJ2-7,TRBV6-2/TRBV6-3,-,few,TGTGCCAGCAGTTACGCGGGACGGACCTACGAGCAGTACTTC,CASSYAGRTYEQYF
TRBJ2-3,TRBV11-2,-,-,TGTGCCAGCAGCTACGGGCTAGTACAGGATACGCAGTATTTT,CASSYGLVQDTQYF
TRBJ1-1,TRBV5-1,-,-,TGCGCCAGCAGCTTGACCGTTCCAGGAGGCACTGAAGCTTTCTTT,CASSLTVPGGTEAFF
TRBJ2-1,TRBV29-1,-,-,TGCAGCGTTGATGACGGTAGCTCCTACAATGAGCAGTTCTTC,CSVDDGSSYNEQFF
TRBJ2-1,TRBV4-3,-,-,TGCGCCAGCAGCCAGAGCAGGGACCCCTACAATGAGCAGTTCTTC,CASSQSRDPYNEQFF
TRBJ2-7,TRBV20-1,-,once,TGCAGTGCTCCCAAGGAGGGGCCCGAAGGCGAGCAGTACTTC,CSAPKEGPEGEQYF
TRBJ2-7,TRBV11-2,-,many,TGTGCCAGCAGCCCCGGGACGACCTACGAGCAGTACTTC,CASSPGTTYEQYF
TRBJ2-3,TRBV6-4,TRBD2,few,TGTGCCAGCAGTGACTCGGGACTAGCGTCAGATACGCAGTATTTT,CASSDSGLASDTQYF
TRBJ2-7,TRBV20-1,-,few,TGCAGTGCTCGCCGACCGGGGCCCTACTACGAGCAGTACTTC,CSARRPGPYYEQYF
TRBJ2-2,TRBV7-3,-,few,TGTGCCAGCAGCCCGCCTAGGACCGGGGAGCTGTTTTTT,CASSPPRTGELFF
TRBJ2-3,TRBV5-4,TRBD2,-,TGTGCCAGCAGCTTCCCGGGACTAGGAAACACAGATACGCAGTATTTT,CASSFPGLGNTDTQYF
TRBJ1-1,TRBV12-3/TRBV12-4,-,-,TGTGCCAGCAGTTCTACCCTATCAACGTACCACGGGGAAACCGGGAACACTGAAGCTTTCTTT,CASSSTLSTYHGETGNTEAFF
TRBJ2-1,TRBV11-3,-,-,TGTGCCAGCAGCTTAGAAATCGGCTTCTACAATGAGCAGTTCTTC,CASSLEIGFYNEQFF
TRBJ2-7,TRBV29-1,-,-,TGCAGCGCCGTTGGTGGGAAAAACCTCTACGAGCAGTACTTC,CSAVGGKNLYEQYF
TRBJ1-1,TRBV7-2,-,few,TGTGCCAGCACCCCAAAAATGAACACTGAAGCTTTCTTT,CASTPKMNTEAFF
TRBJ2-3,TRBV11-2,TRBD2,many,TGTGCCAGCAGCTTGTTAGCGGGGGGAAGCACAGATACGCAGTATTTT,CASSLLAGGSTDTQYF
TRBJ1-1,TRBV18,-,-,TGTGCCAGCCAAGGGGCGAACACTGAAGCTTTCTTT,CASQGANTEAFF
TRBJ2-3,TRBV11-2,-,-,TGTGCCAGCAGCTCCCGTGGTGGGGAGAGCACAGATACGCAGTATTTT,CASSSRGGESTDTQYF
TRBJ2-2,TRBV4-3,TRBD1,few,TGCGCCAGCAGCCTGGGGTCAGGGGGCACGAACACCGGGGAGCTGTTTTTT,CASSLGSGGTNTGELFF
TRBJ2-3,TRBV29-1,TRBD2,-,TGCAGCGGATCTACCGGGGGGGGGCCAGATACGCAGTATTTT,CSGSTGGGPDTQYF
TRBJ2-5,TRBV6-5,-,many,TGTGCCAGCAGTTACTCATCACACACACCGGGGGAGACCCAGTACTTC,CASSYSSHTPGETQYF
TRBJ1-2,TRBV5-6,-,-,TGTGCCAGCAGCTTGGGTTGGGGGGCTGGTGGCTACACCTTC,CASSLGWGAGGYTF